This T cell receptor beta chain emerged from a study of T cell responses to AZD1222 COVID-19 vaccine. In the study overall: Recipients boosted at about 4 weeks or about 12 weeks are pooled. Study-level results: None of the repertoires were sampled until the peak T cell response had passed.

Libraries were prepared by immunoSEQ multiplex PCR; TCRdb keeps only in-frame clonotypes and omits some of them. The sample contains about 120,000 clones, less than 95% of which appear only once. CDR1 and CDR2 (germline): MNHEY, SVGAGI. Trimming removed 6 bases at V and 3 bases at J, with 9 bases between. The length of the CDR3 is 13 residues. With regard to this clone: Antigen specificity is unknown.

The TCR comes from an adult in good health. The sequencing here drew on peripheral blood, taken on day 0 of AZD1222 vaccination. This chain connects TRBV6-5 to TRBJ1-3; D perhaps matches TRBD1 (5 bases). CDR3 protein: CASRQANGNTIYF. Written as DNA, the CDR3 is TGTGCCAGCAGACAGGCCAATGGAAACACCATATATTTT.